A selection of T cell receptor beta chains follows, all from one sample in a study of blood T cell repertoires in COVID-19. Repertoires were generated with immunoSEQ multiplex PCR, while TCRdb's copy carries only in-frame clones and drops some. The sample yields approximately 150,000 clones, 87% seen once. The sequenced sample consisted of PBMCs or T cells enriched from blood (not recorded which). These receptors were taken from a woman between 35 and 50 years old who had been exposed to COVID-19. The CDR3 runs from the conserved cysteine through the conserved F or W. The D gene is left open where the match is weak. Some rows mark clone size as missing; the rest say once, few, many or name a class of expanded clone.

D gene,V gene,J gene,clone size,CDR3 DNA,CDR3 protein
-,TRBV6-6,TRBJ2-1,once,TGTGCCAGCAGTTCTACGCGGGGTAGAAACAATGAGCAGTTCTTC,CASSSTRGRNNEQFF
-,TRBV7-3,TRBJ1-1,-,TGTGCCAGCGCCCCCGGCGGAGGGGTCCCCGAAGCTTTCTTT,CASAPGGGVPEAFF
-,TRBV2,TRBJ1-1,-,TGTGCCAGCAGTGAAGCGGGATTGGGGAGGGGAGGAACTGAAGCTTTCTTT,CASSEAGLGRGGTEAFF
-,TRBV7-2,TRBJ1-1,-,TGTGCCAGCAGCTTTACAATCTCCAATTCTGAAGCTTTCTTT,CASSFTISNSEAFF
TRBD1,TRBV28,TRBJ1-4,once,TGTGCCAGCAGTTACAGGGGGTTGTCTAATGAAAAACTGTTTTTT,CASSYRGLSNEKLFF
TRBD1,TRBV29-1,TRBJ1-4,few,TGCGGCTACAGGGGATCGGATGAAAAACTGTTTTTT,CGYRGSDEKLFF
-,TRBV7-9,TRBJ1-5,-,TGTGCCAGCAGCCAATCCGTCGGGGGTTCGAGGAGCAATCAGCCCCAGCATTTT,CASSQSVGGSRSNQPQHF
-,TRBV5-6,TRBJ2-5,-,TGTGCCAGCAGCTTGCGAGGATGGTACCAAGAGACCCAGTACTTC,CASSLRGWYQETQYF
TRBD2,TRBV5-1,TRBJ2-1,-,TGCGCCAGCAGCTTGGGCACTAGCGGTAATGAGCAGTTCTTC,CASSLGTSGNEQFF
TRBD1,TRBV13,TRBJ2-7,-,TGTGCCAGCACCGAGACAGGGTTCATGTCAGAGCAGTACTTC,CASTETGFMSEQYF
-,TRBV4-1,TRBJ2-2,few,TGCGCCAGCAGCCAAGTGGCTGGGGCGGTCACCGGGGAGCTGTTTTTT,CASSQVAGAVTGELFF
TRBD2,TRBV5-1,TRBJ2-1,-,TGCGCCAGCAGCTCGCGGGGGGGTGATTCATTCGACAATGAGCAGTTCTTC,CASSSRGGDSFDNEQFF
TRBD1,TRBV6-5,TRBJ1-5,-,TGTGCCAGCAGACCCGGACAGGGCAATCAGCCCCAGCATTTT,CASRPGQGNQPQHF
-,TRBV27,TRBJ1-1,-,TGTGCCAGCAGTTCCCGGGGGGGGATGAACACTGAAGCTTTCTTT,CASSSRGGMNTEAFF